Following are 25 T cell receptor beta chains from one sample sequenced in a study of T cell changes during pregnancy in multiple sclerosis. Libraries were prepared by immunoSEQ multiplex PCR; TCRdb keeps only in-frame clonotypes and omits some of them. The top ten hold approximately 1.5% of the sample, which has tens of thousands of clones, roughly 90% seen once. This specimen consisted of peripheral blood, obtained in the first trimester of pregnancy. The receptors come from a female donor in good health, enrolled as a control in a pregnancy study.

The chain combines TRBV7-3 with TRBJ1-1, with unresolved D. This CDR3 is 13 amino acids long. The V end was cut by 3 bases, the J end by 1 base, with 6 bases between. Germline CDR1 and CDR2: SGHTA and FQGTGA. The CDR3 spells CASSFEWNTEAFF. In nucleotides, the CDR3 is TGTGCCAGCAGCTTTGAGTGGAACACTGAAGCTTTCTTT.

This clone occurred a few times. The gene calls are TRBV6-1 and TRBJ2-7; 8 nucleotides match TRBD1. The J segment lost 13 bases and the V segment lost 6 bases, leaving 11 bases of the junction unmatched. From germline, CDR1 is MNHNS and CDR2 SASEGT. CDR3 length: 12 amino acids. In DNA form, the CDR3 reads TGTGCCAGCAGCGAGGGGGGCAGGGGGCATTACTTC. Translating it yields CASSEGGRGHYF.

V and J are TRBV29-1 and TRBJ2-2, with 9 bases that match TRBD1. The germline CDR1 and CDR2 sequences are SQVTM and ANQGSEA. CDR3 length: 16 amino acids. V dropped 7 bases and J dropped 5; count of bases not matched to a gene: 14. CDR3 amino acids: CSACQAGQGLTGELFF. In DNA, the CDR3 is TGCAGCGCCTGCCAGGCGGGACAGGGCCTTACCGGGGAGCTGTTTTTT.

The rearrangement joins TRBV5-1 to TRBJ2-5; D may be TRBD2 (6 bases). Trimming removed 2 bases from V and 4 bases from J, with 9 bases in between. The germline CDR1 and CDR2 sequences are SGHRS and YFSETQ. CDR3 length equals 13 residues. The CDR3 DNA reads TGCGCCAGCAGCTTTGGGGGGAGAGAGACCCAGTACTTC. Protein product: CASSFGGRETQYF.

V is TRBV11-2 and J is TRBJ2-7, with 12 bases identical to TRBD2. Germline values: CDR1 SGHAT, CDR2 FQNNGV. The ends lost 3 bases at V and 5 bases at J; junction bases unmatched: 8. CDR3 length equals 16 residues. DNA for the CDR3: TGTGCCAGCAGCTTCACAACTAGCGGGAGGCACAACGAGCAGTACTTC. Protein: CASSFTTSGRHNEQYF.

This chain uses TRBV5-1 with TRBJ2-7; a possible D gene is TRBD1 (5 bases). The germline V gene has CDR1 SGHRS and CDR2 YFSETQ. This CDR3 is built from 14 residues. The V end lost 4 bases, the J end lost 5 bases, and 16 bases lay between the germline ends. CDR3 sequence reads: CASSLGQVRDEQYF. CDR3 nucleotides: TGCGCCAGCAGCCTCGGACAAGTAAGGGACGAGCAGTACTTC.

The V call is TRBV19, the J call TRBJ2-7; TRBD2 agrees at 8 bases. Germline V lookup: CDR1 LNHDA, CDR2 SQIVND (reference sequence). The CDR3 runs 15 residues. The J segment lost 0 bases and the V segment lost 3 bases, leaving 4 bases of the junction unmatched. Here the CDR3 reads CASSMGSGSSYEQYF. The DNA for the CDR3 is TGTGCCAGTAGTATGGGAAGCGGGAGCTCCTACGAGCAGTACTTC.

J is TRBJ1-6 and V is TRBV2; 9 nucleotides agree with TRBD1. CDR1 is SNHLY, CDR2 FYNNEI, per germline. V was pared by 5 bases and J by 9 bases, with 8 bases of the junction left unmatched. CDR3 length: 15 amino acids. The CDR3 loop reads CASSLDRGIGSPLHF. CDR3 sequence (DNA): TGTGCCAGCAGTCTGGACAGGGGAATAGGTTCACCCCTCCACTTT.

This clone was counted a single time. CDR3 loop: CASSPLRSGRELRNTDTQYF. In DNA form, the CDR3 reads TGCGCCAGCAGCCCTCTTAGGAGCGGGAGGGAGTTGCGGAACACAGATACGCAGTATTTT. V is TRBV5-1 and J is TRBJ2-3; 10 nucleotides align to TRBD2. V was pared by 4 bases and J by 2 bases, with 19 bases of the junction left unmatched. Germline CDR1 reads SGHRS; CDR2 reads YFSETQ. CDR3 length: 20 residues. Filled out from reference TRBV5-1 and TRBJ2-3, the complete variable domain reads KAGVTQTPRYLIKTRGQQVTLSCSPISGHRSVSWYQQTPGQGLQFLFEYFSETQRNKGNFPGRFSGRQFSNSRSEMNVSTLELGDSALYLCASSPLRSGRELRNTDTQYFGPGTRLTVL.

This chain joins TRBV4-1 and TRBJ1-1; D uncertain. This CDR3 is 14 amino acids long. In germline, CDR1 is MGHRA, CDR2 YSYEKL. V was trimmed by 3 bases and J by 6 bases, leaving 14 bases between them. The CDR3 protein is CASSQSSGSPEAFF. CDR3 coding DNA: TGCGCCAGCAGCCAGAGTTCGGGGTCCCCTGAAGCTTTCTTT.

V and J are TRBV30 and TRBJ2-2; D perhaps matches TRBD2 (6 bases). The CDR3 is 14 residues long. Germline V gene lookup returns CDR1 GTSNPN and CDR2 SVGIG (reference sequence). V was shortened by 8 bases and J by 6 bases, with 19 bases between the two germline ends. This CDR3 reads CAGGIGGPAGELFF. The DNA of the CDR3 is TGTGCCGGGGGTATTGGAGGGCCGGCCGGGGAGCTGTTTTTT.

The gene calls are TRBV7-9 and TRBJ1-1, with D unresolved. The V gene lost 4 bases and the J gene lost 6 bases, with 9 bases spanning the gap. This CDR3 has 12 amino acids. Germline-derived CDR1 and CDR2 are SEHNR and FQNEAQ (reference sequence). This chain's CDR3 is CASSWSGSEAFF. In DNA form, the CDR3 reads TGTGCCAGCAGCTGGTCCGGGTCTGAAGCTTTCTTT.

J is TRBJ2-1 and V is TRBV28; TRBD2 matches at 9 bases. This CDR3 has 17 amino acids. With 6 bases clipped from V and 7 bases from J, the junction kept 16 bases outside the gene matches. CDR1 is MDHEN, CDR2 SYDVKM, per germline. The CDR3 sequence: CASRTISGSPQGNEQFF. Written as DNA, the CDR3 is TGTGCCAGCAGGACCATTAGCGGGAGCCCTCAAGGGAATGAGCAGTTCTTC.

The CDR3 is CASSLAGEAFF. The CDR3 coding sequence is TGTGCCAGCAGCCTGGCGGGGGAAGCTTTCTTT. The chain has TRBV7-2 and TRBJ1-1; D is uncertain. V was clipped by 5 bases and J by 8 bases, with 9 bases between them. The CDR3 totals 11 residues. The germline gives CDR1 SGHTA, CDR2 FQGNSA. Supplemented by reference TRBV7-2 and TRBJ1-1, the full variable domain reads GAGVSQSPSNKVTEKGKDVELRCDPISGHTALYWYRQSLGQGLEFLIYFQGNSAPDKSGLPSDRFSAERTGGSVSTLTIQRTQQEDSAVYLCASSLAGEAFFGQGTRLTVV.

V gene TRBV28 combines with J gene TRBJ1-5; TRBD1 might be the D (5 bases). V dropped 6 bases and J dropped 0 bases, with 18 bases sitting between them. Germline CDR1 and CDR2: MDHEN and SYDVKM. The CDR3 is 17 residues long. The CDR3 is CASSPRWGRNSNQPQHF. CDR3 coding DNA: TGTGCCAGCAGCCCCCGGTGGGGCAGAAATAGCAATCAGCCCCAGCATTTT.

The sample holds one count of this clone. An end of the junction differs from the germline gene, which may be a read error. The chain combines TRBV19 with TRBJ2-7; TRBD1 matches at 8 bases. The CDR3 contains 15 residues. Germline CDR1 LNHDA, CDR2 SQIVND (reference sequence). The CDR3 region is CASSMRRGPDYEQYF. In nucleotides, the CDR3 is TGTGCCAGCAGTATGCGCAGGGGGCCCGACTACGAGCAGTACTTC.

This clone showed up just once. This chain links TRBV5-1 with TRBJ2-7; 10 bases are a match to TRBD1. Germline trimming cut 8 bases from V and 5 bases from J; bases unmatched to any gene: 13. Germline CDR1 and CDR2: SGHRS and YFSETQ. CDR3 length equals 15 residues. CDR3 loop: CARKLLRQGAHEQYF. The CDR3 DNA follows: TGCGCCAGAAAGCTCCTAAGACAGGGGGCTCACGAGCAGTACTTC.

The chain couples TRBV29-1 to TRBJ2-2; 7 bases align to TRBD2. CDR1 is SQVTM, CDR2 ANQGSEA, per germline. The CDR3 extends over 14 amino acids. V was clipped by 5 bases and J by 4 bases; unmatched bases: 7. The CDR3: CSVSSGGGTGELFF. CDR3 in DNA: TGCAGCGTTTCTAGTGGGGGGGGCACCGGGGAGCTGTTTTTT.

The V gene is TRBV19, the J gene TRBJ2-3; 8 bases align to TRBD2. From germline, CDR1 is LNHDA and CDR2 SQIVND (reference sequence). After removal of 0 bases from V and 4 bases from J, the junction contained 9 bases not matched to a gene. The CDR3 extends over 17 amino acids. The CDR3 DNA reads TGTGCCAGTAGTATAGATCTATTGGCGGGGGGAGCAGATACGCAGTATTTT. Protein product: CASSIDLLAGGADTQYF.

The CDR3 region is CASSPNRGGNQPQHF. For the CDR3, the DNA is TGTGCCAGCAGCCCGAACAGGGGCGGCAATCAGCCCCAGCATTTT. V is TRBV11-2 and J is TRBJ1-5, with 7 bases matching TRBD1. V dropped 5 bases and J dropped 2; count of bases not matched to a gene: 6. The CDR3 covers 15 residues. Germline V gene lookup returns CDR1 SGHAT and CDR2 FQNNGV.

The gene calls are TRBV19 and TRBJ2-5; D may be TRBD2 (6 bases). Trimming removed 4 bases at V and 3 bases at J, with 12 bases between. The CDR3 loop spans 14 amino acids. The germline V gene encodes CDR1 LNHDA and CDR2 SQIVND (reference sequence). Written as DNA, the CDR3 is TGTGCCAGTAGTAGAGGGACGGGAGAAGAGACCCAGTACTTC. Translating gives CASSRGTGEETQYF.

The chain joins TRBV5-6 to TRBJ2-7; 10 bases are a match to TRBD1. The V gene end was trimmed by 4 bases and the J gene end by 1 base; junction bases not matched to a gene: 11. The CDR3 has 17 amino acids. Germline CDR1 SGHDT, CDR2 YYEEEE. For the CDR3, the DNA is TGTGCCAGCAGCCCCCGGGGACAGGGGCCGATTTCCTACGAGCAGTACTTC. Amino acid sequence: CASSPRGQGPISYEQYF.

The chain combines TRBV28 with TRBJ2-4, with a possible D match to TRBD2 (6 bases). This CDR3 is 15 amino acids long. Per germline, CDR1 MDHEN and CDR2 SYDVKM. The V end lost 6 bases, the J end lost 2 bases, and 14 bases lay between the germline ends. The CDR3, as DNA: TGTGCCAGCAGAAAGGGACTCCTAACCAAAAACATTCAGTACTTC. Its protein is CASRKGLLTKNIQYF.

The chain is built from TRBV19 and TRBJ2-7; 9 bases match TRBD2. The ends lost 7 bases at V and 3 bases at J; junction bases unmatched: 7. In germline, CDR1 is LNHDA, CDR2 SQIVND (reference sequence). This CDR3 is 14 amino acids long. CDR3 bases: TGTGCCAGTACCCGAAGCGGGGGGCTCTACGAGCAGTACTTC. It is translated as CASTRSGGLYEQYF.

The V call is TRBV5-3, the J call TRBJ1-4; D not certain. TRBV5-3 has ORF status, its function being uncertain. V gave up 8 bases and J gave up 7 bases, with 15 bases separating them. The CDR3 consists of 13 residues. The CDR3 DNA follows: TGTGCCAGCTTTATGAGTTTTTCTGAAAAACTGTTTTTT. As protein: CASFMSFSEKLFF.